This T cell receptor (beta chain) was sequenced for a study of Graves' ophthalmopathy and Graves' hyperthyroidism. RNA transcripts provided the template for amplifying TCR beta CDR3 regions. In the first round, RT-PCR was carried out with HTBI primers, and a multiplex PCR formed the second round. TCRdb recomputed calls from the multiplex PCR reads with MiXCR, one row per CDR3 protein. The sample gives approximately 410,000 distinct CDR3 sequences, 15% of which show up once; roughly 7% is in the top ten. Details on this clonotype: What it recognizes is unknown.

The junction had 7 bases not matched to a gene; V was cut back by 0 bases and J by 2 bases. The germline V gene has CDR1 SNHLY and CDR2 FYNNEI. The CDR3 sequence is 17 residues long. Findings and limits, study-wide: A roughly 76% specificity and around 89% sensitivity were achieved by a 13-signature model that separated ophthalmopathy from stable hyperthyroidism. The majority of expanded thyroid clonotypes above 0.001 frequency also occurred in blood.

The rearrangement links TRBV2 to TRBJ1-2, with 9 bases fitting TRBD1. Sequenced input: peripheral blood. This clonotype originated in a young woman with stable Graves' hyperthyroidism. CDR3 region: CASSEAGTGIRNYGYTF. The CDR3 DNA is TGTGCCAGCAGTGAAGCGGGGACAGGGATAAGAAACTATGGCTACACCTTC.